Listed below are T cell receptor beta chains from one sample, sequenced in a study of regulatory T cells in long-lasting Graves disease. MiXCR, run by TCRdb on the multiplex PCR reads, gives a single entry per CDR3 protein. The sample shows 200,000 to 250,000 distinct CDR3 sequences, 15% to 20% of them seen only once. The sample here was peripheral blood mononuclear cells (PBMCs), taken at new diagnosis, from a patient treated with antithyroid drugs. The receptor set was obtained from a female donor with Graves disease. Each CDR3 is given with its conserved first and last residue. Each record gives: clone size, D gene, J gene, V gene, CDR3 DNA, CDR3 protein. A D gene is named only where the DNA matches it firmly. The size of a clone is reported for some rows only, either as once, few or many, or as a class for expanded clones.

many,.,TRBJ2-1,TRBV11-3,TGTGCCAGCAGCTCTCCGAACAATGAGCAGTTCTTC,CASSSPNNEQFF
few,TRBD2,TRBJ2-7,TRBV19,TGTGCCAGTAGTGACTCGGGGACTAGCGGGAGCCACGAGCAGTACTTC,CASSDSGTSGSHEQYF
many,TRBD2,TRBJ2-7,TRBV20-1,TGCAGTGCTAGAGGTGCGACTAGCGGGGGAGCTCCATACGAGCAGTACTTC,CSARGATSGGAPYEQYF
many,TRBD1,TRBJ2-1,TRBV11-3,TGTGCCAGCAGCTTAACGGGACAGGGGGTCAATGAGCAGTTCTTC,CASSLTGQGVNEQFF
.,.,TRBJ2-3,TRBV28,TGTGCCAGCAGTCCGGATCTTGGGGACAGGCTGGTAGCGGGAGAGGCTGATACGCAGTATTTT,CASSPDLGDRLVAGEADTQYF
many,.,TRBJ1-2,TRBV6-1,TGTGCCAGCAGTGGGGCCTCTCCTATATATGGCTACACCTTC,CASSGASPIYGYTF
many,TRBD2,TRBJ2-7,TRBV29-1,TGCAGCGTTGTGGGACTAGCGGGAGGCCACTCCTACGAGCAGTACTTC,CSVVGLAGGHSYEQYF
many,.,TRBJ2-7,TRBV11-2,TGTGCCAGCTCAAAAGAGGCAGATACCTACGAGCAGTACTTC,CASSKEADTYEQYF
.,TRBD1,TRBJ2-7,TRBV9,TGTGCCAGCAGCCCGACCGGGACAGCTTCCTACGAGCAGTACTTC,CASSPTGTASYEQYF
.,.,TRBJ2-7,TRBV3-1,TGTGCCAGCAGCCAAGGGGGCGATAAGTACTTC,CASSQGGDKYF
few,.,TRBJ2-5,TRBV11-2,TGTGCCAGCAGCAGCGGGCAGAGAGGGTACCAAGAGACCCAGTACTTC,CASSSGQRGYQETQYF
many,.,TRBJ1-1,TRBV7-2,TGTGCCAGCAGCTTGGGTCAGGGCGACACTGAAGCTTTCTTT,CASSLGQGDTEAFF
many,TRBD2,TRBJ2-3,TRBV7-2,TGTGCCAGCAGCTCGGGGGGGCACGCTAGCACAGATACGCAGTATTTT,CASSSGGHASTDTQYF
many,.,TRBJ1-2,TRBV6-2/TRBV6-3,TGTGCCAGCAGTGCCCTTCTGGGGGGCAGGTATGGCTACACCTTC,CASSALLGGRYGYTF
many,TRBD2,TRBJ2-6,TRBV19,TGTGCCAGTAGTATAGTTTCTGCGGGAGGGCCGAAAGGGGCCAACGTCCTGACTTTC,CASSIVSAGGPKGANVLTF
.,TRBD1,TRBJ2-7,TRBV12-3/TRBV12-4,TGTGCCAGCAGTCAGGGGACAGGGGGCTACGAGCAGTACTTC,CASSQGTGGYEQYF
many,.,TRBJ1-4,TRBV11-2,TGTGCCAGCAGCTCTACAGGGACTAATGAAAAACTGTTTTTT,CASSSTGTNEKLFF
.,TRBD2,TRBJ2-3,TRBV24-1,TGTGCCACCGGCCTGGGAGGGGCGGGCACAGATACGCAGTATTTT,CATGLGGAGTDTQYF
many,.,TRBJ2-1,TRBV5-1,TGCGCCAGCAGCGGGGGACATCTGGGGAATGAGCAGTTCTTC,CASSGGHLGNEQFF
.,.,TRBJ1-3,TRBV4-3,TGCGCCAGCAGCGAGACTCCCCGGGCTGTCGAGGGGGGTTCCATATATTTT,CASSETPRAVEGGSIYF
few,.,TRBJ2-3,TRBV16,TGTGCCAGCAGCCCCAGGGGGAGGGGCACAGATACGCAGTATTTT,CASSPRGRGTDTQYF
many,.,TRBJ2-5,TRBV29-1,TGCAGCGTTACACCCGGTGGTGTCCAAGAGACCCAGTACTTC,CSVTPGGVQETQYF
many,.,TRBJ1-5,TRBV2,TGTGCCAGCCAATCAGGGAGGTATAGCAATCAGCCCCAGCATTTT,CASQSGRYSNQPQHF
few,TRBD2,TRBJ2-1,TRBV9,TGTGCCAGCAGCGTAGATAGCGGGAGCGGAAATGAGCAGTTCTTC,CASSVDSGSGNEQFF
many,TRBD2,TRBJ2-3,TRBV4-2,TGTGCCAGCAGCCAAGATCGGGCTAGCGGGAGTACAGATACGCAGTATTTT,CASSQDRASGSTDTQYF
many,.,TRBJ1-3,TRBV6-1,TGTGCCAGCAGTGAAGCGGGGTCCCCTGGATCTGGAAACACCATATATTTT,CASSEAGSPGSGNTIYF
many,TRBD2,TRBJ2-3,TRBV7-8,TGTGCCAGCAGCTCAACTAGCGGGAGGGCCGGGGATACGCAGTATTTT,CASSSTSGRAGDTQYF
many,.,TRBJ2-3,TRBV7-2,TGTGCCAGCAGCCACGGACTACTCCACACAGATACGCAGTATTTT,CASSHGLLHTDTQYF
many,TRBD1,TRBJ2-5,TRBV24-1,TGTGCCACCAGTGACCCCCACTTGACAGGGGGAGAGACCCAGTACTTC,CATSDPHLTGGETQYF
many,.,TRBJ2-7,TRBV10-3,TGTGCGTTCAAGGCGGACCGCTCCTACGAGCAGTACTTC,CAFKADRSYEQYF
many,.,TRBJ2-7,TRBV27,TGTGCCAGCAGTTTATCGGTGACGGCGGGCGAGCAGTACTTC,CASSLSVTAGEQYF
many,TRBD1,TRBJ2-6,TRBV7-3,TGTGCCAGCAGCTCAGGGGGCGGTGGGGCCAACGTCCTGACTTTC,CASSSGGGGANVLTF
many,TRBD2,TRBJ2-7,TRBV11-3,TGTGCCAGCAGCAGAAGTAGCGGGAGGGCCGGATACGAGCAGTACTTC,CASSRSSGRAGYEQYF
many,.,TRBJ1-2,TRBV18,TGTGCCAGCTCACCACGGGCAGATAACTACTATGGCTACACCTTC,CASSPRADNYYGYTF
many,.,TRBJ1-4,TRBV25-1,TGTGCCAGCAGTGATTGGGGGGATAAGAGCGAAAAACTGTTTTTT,CASSDWGDKSEKLFF
.,.,TRBJ1-2,TRBV20-1,TGCAGTGCTAACTCCTGGAGTGGGGGAGACTATGGCTGCACCTTC,CSANSWSGGDYGCTF
many,.,TRBJ2-7,TRBV24-1,TGTGCCACCAGTGATGGCGGACCTCTTTACGAGCAGTACTTC,CATSDGGPLYEQYF
many,.,TRBJ1-1,TRBV28,TGTGCCAGCAGTTTTCAGGGGAACACTGAAGCTTTCTTT,CASSFQGNTEAFF
many,TRBD2,TRBJ2-5,TRBV3-1,TGTGCCAGCAGCAACCGACTAGCGGGAGGAGGAGAGACCCAGTACTTC,CASSNRLAGGGETQYF
many,.,TRBJ2-7,TRBV12-3/TRBV12-4,TGTGCCAGCAGTTTGGCGGGGAGCGACGAGCAGTACTTC,CASSLAGSDEQYF
many,.,TRBJ2-7,TRBV14,TGTGCCAGCAGCCCGATCTTGGGGGGAGAGCAGTACTTC,CASSPILGGEQYF
few,.,TRBJ1-4,TRBV5-1,TGCGCCAGCAGCTTGGAACGGGGGACTAATGAAAAACTGTTTTTT,CASSLERGTNEKLFF
many,TRBD2,TRBJ2-1,TRBV7-9,TGTGCCAGCAGCTTAAATAGGGGCGGGAGCCCAATGAATGAGCAGTTCTTC,CASSLNRGGSPMNEQFF
.,TRBD1,TRBJ2-7,TRBV3-1,TGTGCCAGCAGCCAAGCCCCCGGTGTGGCAGGGGGCTACGAGCAGTACTTC,CASSQAPGVAGGYEQYF
many,.,TRBJ1-5,TRBV28,TGTGCCAGCAGTGGGGGTCGGGGACAGCCCCAGCATTTT,CASSGGRGQPQHF
many,.,TRBJ1-2,TRBV2,TGTGCCAGCAGTGAAAGATTCGGGGGCCGTAGGTGCACCTTC,CASSERFGGRRCTF
many,TRBD1,TRBJ2-3,TRBV24-1,TGTGCCACCAGTGATCGGGACAGGGTGGGCACAGATACGCAGTATTTT,CATSDRDRVGTDTQYF
many,.,TRBJ1-1,TRBV12-3/TRBV12-4,TGTGCCAGCAGTTTTCAGGGCGGCACTGAAGCTTTCTTT,CASSFQGGTEAFF
many,TRBD1,TRBJ1-2,TRBV28,TGTGCCAGCAGTTTAGGACAGGGGGGAAACTATGGCTACACCTTC,CASSLGQGGNYGYTF
many,.,TRBJ1-6,TRBV2,TGTGCCAGCAGTGACAGCCGTTATAATTCACCCCTCCACTTT,CASSDSRYNSPLHF